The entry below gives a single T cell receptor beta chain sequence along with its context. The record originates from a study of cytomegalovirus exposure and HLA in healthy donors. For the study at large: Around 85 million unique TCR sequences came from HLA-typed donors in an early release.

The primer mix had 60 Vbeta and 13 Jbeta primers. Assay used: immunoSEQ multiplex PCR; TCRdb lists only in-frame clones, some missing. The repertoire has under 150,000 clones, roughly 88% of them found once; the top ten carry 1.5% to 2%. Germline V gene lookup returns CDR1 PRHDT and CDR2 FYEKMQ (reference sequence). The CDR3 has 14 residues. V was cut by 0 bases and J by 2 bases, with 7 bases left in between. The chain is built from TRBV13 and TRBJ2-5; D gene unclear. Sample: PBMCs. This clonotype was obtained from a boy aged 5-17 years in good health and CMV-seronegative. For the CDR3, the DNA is TGTGCCAGCAGCTTAGGCGCGTTACAAGAGACCCAGTACTTC. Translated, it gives CASSLGALQETQYF.